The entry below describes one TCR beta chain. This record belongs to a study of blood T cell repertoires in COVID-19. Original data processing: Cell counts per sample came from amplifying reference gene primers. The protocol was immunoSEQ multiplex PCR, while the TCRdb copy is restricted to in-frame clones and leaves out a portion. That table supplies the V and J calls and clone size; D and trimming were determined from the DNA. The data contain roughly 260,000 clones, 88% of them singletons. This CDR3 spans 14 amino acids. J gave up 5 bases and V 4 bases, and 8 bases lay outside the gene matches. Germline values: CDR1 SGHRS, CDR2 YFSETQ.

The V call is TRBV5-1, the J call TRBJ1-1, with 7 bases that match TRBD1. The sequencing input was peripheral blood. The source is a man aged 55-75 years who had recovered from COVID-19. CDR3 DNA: TGCGCCAGCAGCCCCGACAGGGTTGGAACTGAAGCTTTCTTT. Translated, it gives CASSPDRVGTEAFF.